This T cell receptor (beta chain) appears in the sequencing data of a study of blood T cell repertoires in COVID-19. The length of the CDR3 is 11 residues. Trimming stripped 6 bases from V and 5 bases from J, with 8 bases between. Germline assignment: CDR1 SGDLS and CDR2 YYNGEE. Sequenced by immunoSEQ multiplex PCR; TCRdb stores in-frame clones only, minus some. Here the sample spans just over 350,000 clones, around nine tenths being singletons. The chain links TRBV9 to TRBJ1-1; no reliable D call. The sequence came from a woman aged 60-75 years with COVID-19, enrolled during active disease. Sequencing input: peripheral blood. The CDR3 region has the DNA TGTGCCAGCAAAGAGGGAACTGAAGCTTTCTTT. Amino acids: CASKEGTEAFF.